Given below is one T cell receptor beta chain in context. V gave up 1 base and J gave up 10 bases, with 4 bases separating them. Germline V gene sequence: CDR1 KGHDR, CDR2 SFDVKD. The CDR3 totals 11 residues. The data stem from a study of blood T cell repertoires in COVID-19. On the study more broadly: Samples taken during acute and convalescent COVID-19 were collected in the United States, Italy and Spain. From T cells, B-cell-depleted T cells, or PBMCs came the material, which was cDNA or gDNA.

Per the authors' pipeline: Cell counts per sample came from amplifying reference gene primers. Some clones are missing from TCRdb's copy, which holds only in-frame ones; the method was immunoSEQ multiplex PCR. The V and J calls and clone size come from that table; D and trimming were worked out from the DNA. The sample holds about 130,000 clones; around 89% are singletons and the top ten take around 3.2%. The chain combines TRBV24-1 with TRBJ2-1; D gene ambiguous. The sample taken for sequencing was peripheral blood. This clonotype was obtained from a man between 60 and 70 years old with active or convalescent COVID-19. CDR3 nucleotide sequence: TGTGCCACCAGTGATTTCGGGGAGCAGTTCTTC. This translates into CATSDFGEQFF.